This T cell receptor beta chain was observed in a study of blood T cell repertoires in COVID-19. As for the study in general: The samples span acute and convalescent COVID-19 from the United States, Italy and Spain. PBMCs, B-cell-depleted T cells, or T cells provided the cDNA or gDNA that made up the material.

Authors' methods: Reference gene primer amplification gave estimated nucleated cell counts. Some clones are missing from TCRdb's copy, which holds only in-frame ones; the method was immunoSEQ multiplex PCR. The D gene and trimming were derived from the DNA, and the V and J assignments and clone size from that table. The data show more than 150,000 clones, 84% seen once. Trimming removed 6 bases from V and 6 bases from J, with 15 bases in between. This CDR3 region has 13 residues. Per germline, CDR1 SEHNR and CDR2 FQNEAQ (reference sequence). The TCR sequence derives from a human donor in a cohort sampled during active COVID-19. J is TRBJ2-7 and V is TRBV7-9; tentative D call: TRBD1 (6 bases). Sequenced sample: peripheral blood. The CDR3 spells CASRQTGFAEQYF. The CDR3 nucleotides are TGTGCCAGCAGACAGACAGGATTTGCCGAGCAGTACTTC.